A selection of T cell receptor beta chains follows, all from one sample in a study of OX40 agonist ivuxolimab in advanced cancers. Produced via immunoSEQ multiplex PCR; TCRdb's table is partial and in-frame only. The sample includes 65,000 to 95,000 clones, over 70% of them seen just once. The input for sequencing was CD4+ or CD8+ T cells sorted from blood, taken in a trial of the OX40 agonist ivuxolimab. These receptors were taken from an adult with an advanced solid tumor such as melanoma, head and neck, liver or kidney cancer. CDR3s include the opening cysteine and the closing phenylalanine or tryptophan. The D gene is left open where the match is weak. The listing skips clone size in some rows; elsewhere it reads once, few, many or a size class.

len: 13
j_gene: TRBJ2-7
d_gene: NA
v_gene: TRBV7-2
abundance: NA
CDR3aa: CASSRDNYYEQYF

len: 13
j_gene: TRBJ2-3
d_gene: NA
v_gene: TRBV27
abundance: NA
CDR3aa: CASRLGGTDTQYF

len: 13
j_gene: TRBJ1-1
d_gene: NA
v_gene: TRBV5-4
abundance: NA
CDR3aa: CAYKTGLNTEAFF

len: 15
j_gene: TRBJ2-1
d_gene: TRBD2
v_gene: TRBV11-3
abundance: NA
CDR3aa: CASSSGGNSYNEQFF

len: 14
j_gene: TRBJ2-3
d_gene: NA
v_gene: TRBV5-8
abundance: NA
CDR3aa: CASSYQGFTDTQYF

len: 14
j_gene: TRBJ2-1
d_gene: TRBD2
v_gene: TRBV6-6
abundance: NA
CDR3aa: CASRLAGGHNEQFF

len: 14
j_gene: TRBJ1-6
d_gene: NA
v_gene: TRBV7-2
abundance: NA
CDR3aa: CASSSTGSIPPLHF

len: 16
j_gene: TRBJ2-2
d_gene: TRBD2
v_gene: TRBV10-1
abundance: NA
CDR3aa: CASSETSGINTGELFF

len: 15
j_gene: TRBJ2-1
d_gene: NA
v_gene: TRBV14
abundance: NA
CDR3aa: CASSQASSVRGEQFF

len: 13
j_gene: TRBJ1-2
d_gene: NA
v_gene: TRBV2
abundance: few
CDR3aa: CASSYDAVVGYTF

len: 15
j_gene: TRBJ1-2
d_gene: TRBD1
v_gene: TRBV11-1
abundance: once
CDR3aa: CASSFPGQGFYGYTF

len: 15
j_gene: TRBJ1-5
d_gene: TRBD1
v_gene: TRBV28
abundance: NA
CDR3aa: CASSRPGTGNQPQHF

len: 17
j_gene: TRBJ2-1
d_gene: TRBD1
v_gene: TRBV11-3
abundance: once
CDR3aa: CASSLGQGYISNNEQFF

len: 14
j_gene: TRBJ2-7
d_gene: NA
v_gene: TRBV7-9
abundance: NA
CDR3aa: CASSPDGNSYEQYF

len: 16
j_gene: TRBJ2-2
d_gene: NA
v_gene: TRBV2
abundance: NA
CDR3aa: CASSPEVRGGTGELFF

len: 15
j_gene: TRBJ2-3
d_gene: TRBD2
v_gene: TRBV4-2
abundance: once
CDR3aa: CASSQGAGGADTQYF

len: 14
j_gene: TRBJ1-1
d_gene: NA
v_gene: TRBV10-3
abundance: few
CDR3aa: CAISERELDTEAFF

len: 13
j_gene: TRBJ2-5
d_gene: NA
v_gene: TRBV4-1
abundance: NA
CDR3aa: CASSQGQQETQYF

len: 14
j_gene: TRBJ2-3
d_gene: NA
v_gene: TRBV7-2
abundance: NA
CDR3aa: CASRPGPTTDTQYF